This TCR beta chain was sequenced in a study of beta chain features in type 1 diabetes. Note on this clone: The antigen is not known. The identical CDR3 is also encoded by other nucleotide sequences in the sample.

Study conclusions and caveats: All four CD4+ subsets from Type 1 diabetes patients carried moderately but significantly shorter TCRB CDR3s. In cDNA sequencing, cells with high TCR expression could be over-represented. Patients' naive, central memory and Treg TCRB repertoires seemed closer to one another than those of healthy donors.

CD45RO/CCR7/CD25/CD127/CD95/CD27 staining was used to isolate CD4+ naive, central memory, regulatory and stem cell-like memory cells by sorting. Expressed TCRB transcripts were sequenced because the entire RNA isolate underwent reverse transcription. TCRdb keeps only in-frame clones here, not all; method: immunoSEQ multiplex PCR. Counted here are 640,000 or so clones, roughly 13% occurring once; the ten biggest clones make up roughly 0.022%. V lost 0 bases, J lost 7 bases, and 7 bases lay in between. CDR3 length: 13 amino acids. Per germline, CDR1 SGHTA and CDR2 FQGTGA. This clonotype was obtained from a man aged 18 to 35 with type 1 diabetes. The sample was naive CD4+ T cells from blood. The gene calls are TRBV7-3 and TRBJ1-5; D uncertain. The CDR3 loop is CASSLTEGQPQHF. CDR3 nucleotide sequence: TGTGCCAGCAGCTTAACAGAGGGCCAGCCCCAGCATTTT.